This TCR beta chain was identified during a study of STAT5B mutations in CD4+ large granular lymphocyte leukemia (dated by TCRdb to the early 2020s). The study in broad terms: Among healthy controls, the CDR3 'QG' motif was associated with a particular HLA allele. The TCRbeta repertoires of CD4+ T-cell large granular lymphocyte leukemia patients were compared with the TCRbeta repertoires of healthy blood donors. Flow cytometry on FACSCanto II or FACSVerse showed that the purified fractions were more than 95% pure among lymphocytes. General findings and caveats noted by the study authors: The data were not HLA-matched, and the higher clonality in CD4+ T-LGLL than in CD8+ T-LGLL could be due to the relatively small sample size. CD4-sorted patient repertoires appeared more clonal than healthy CD4+ repertoires, and this difference persisted after removing the putative leukemic clones. Each patient's main leukemic clonotypes were private, but about 27% of these clonotypes showed up at low frequency in the non-leukemic repertoires of other patients. Enrichment of TRBV06-family usage was observed among the top patient clones (8/27) relative to healthy controls (2/35).

V is clipped by 4 bases and J by 6 bases, and the sequence between their germline boundaries is 18 bases long. CDR1 SGHRS and CDR2 YFSETQ were looked up in the germline V gene. The CDR3 has 15 amino acids, counting the end cysteine and phenylalanine. CDR3 DNA is the only sequence kept; it has 45 bases, read in frame from the first base. Comment on this clone: What antigen it recognizes has not been identified. No per-base quality is available; no much larger clone lies one base away.

Buffy coats from 35 to 45 blood donors, supplied by the Finnish Red Cross blood service, were used as healthy controls. All TCR-sequenced material derived from peripheral blood: patient blood samples and healthy donor buffy coats. Peripheral blood mononuclear cells were isolated by Ficoll-Hypaque gradient centrifugation. CD4+ cells were purified magnetically from the buffy coats of healthy controls. The Gentra Puregene Cell and Tissue kit was used for genomic DNA extraction, and quantification was performed on a Qubit 2.0 fluorometer. TCRbeta rearrangements were sequenced from genomic DNA using the immunoSEQ assay at survey resolution. The published analysis was carried out like this. In the TCR sequencing data, the smallest productive clonotype frequency that could be detected was 2.59 x 10-5. Analyses included only productive TCRbeta rearrangements, meaning complete and in-frame sequences. Sample clonality was computed as Simpson clonality in the immunoSEQ Analyzer version 3.0. Based on frequency, clones were grouped as very rare, small, medium, large (1-20%) or hyperexpanded (>20%). Generation probabilities were estimated with OLGA 1.2.3, V-gene circos plots were made with VDJtools, specificities were looked up in VDJdb, and CDR3 motifs were identified with GLIPH. Entries here come from immuneACCESS through TCRdb and include only in-frame sequences with V and J called. Some clones fail to appear in such tables; in the studies checked, an unresolved V gene covers under half of the shortfall, and the cause of the remainder is unknown. D and trimming come from the DNA, and the V and J calls and clone size come from that table. Counted in this sample were 20,000 to 30,000 clones; about 76% of them appeared once. Together, the top ten hold over 0.3% of the sample.

This clonotype was sampled from a human donor in good health. The sample comprised CD4+ T cells from blood buffy coats. The V gene is TRBV5-1 and the J gene is TRBJ2-3, and TRBD2 may be the D gene, going by 6 matching bases. The sequenced DNA: TGCGCCAGCAGCGTACCGGGAGCCCGGTTGGATACGCAGTATTTT. Its product reads: CASSVPGARLDTQYF.